Below are 19 T cell receptor beta chains sequenced from a single sample in a study of beta chain features in type 1 diabetes. All of the isolated RNA was reverse transcribed, so expressed TCRB transcripts were sequenced. Sequencing used immunoSEQ multiplex PCR; TCRdb keeps in-frame clones, though not all of them. The sample gives 130,000 or so clones, approximately 10% of which show up once; nearly 0.65% is in the top ten. Sequencing input: central memory CD4+ T cells from blood. The receptor set was obtained from a middle-aged woman in good health.

This clone came up many times. The V and J genes are TRBV2 and TRBJ2-3, with 7 bases that match TRBD2. After removal of 6 bases from V and 5 bases from J, the junction contained 5 bases not matched to a gene. The CDR3 is made up of 13 amino acids. Germline V gives CDR1 SNHLY, CDR2 FYNNEI. CDR3 sequence: CASSGIAGDTQYF. The CDR3 coding sequence is TGTGCCAGCAGCGGTATAGCGGGAGATACGCAGTATTTT.

This clone was seen many times. This chain connects TRBV27 to TRBJ2-5; 10 bases are a match to TRBD1. The CDR3 consists of 14 residues. Germline CDR1 and CDR2: MNHEY and SMNVEV (reference sequence). The V and J ends lost 5 bases and 5 bases, in that order; junction bases with no gene match: 5. The CDR3 loop reads CASSPWDRGETQYF. The CDR3 region has the DNA TGTGCCAGCAGTCCCTGGGACAGGGGTGAGACCCAGTACTTC.

This clone was observed at least ten times. This sequence joins TRBV9 and TRBJ2-1, with 8 nucleotides matching TRBD2. Germline V CDR1 and CDR2: SGDLS, YYNGEE. V lost 2 bases to trimming and J lost 5 bases; unmatched junction nucleotides: 9. This CDR3 is built from 16 residues. The CDR3 loop reads CASSVEAGDANNEQFF. CDR3 DNA sequence: TGTGCCAGCAGCGTGGAAGCGGGGGATGCTAACAATGAGCAGTTCTTC.

This clone was counted only a few times. The J gene is TRBJ1-1, the V gene TRBV18; D remains ambiguous. CDR3 length: 12 residues. Per germline, CDR1 KGHSH and CDR2 LQKENI. Trimming pared 0 bases from V and 7 bases from J, leaving 6 bases between. The CDR3 loop is CASSPPFSEAFF. The CDR3 nucleotides read TGTGCCAGCTCACCACCGTTCAGTGAAGCTTTCTTT. Drawing the rest from reference TRBV18 and TRBJ1-1, the complete variable domain is NAGVMQNPRHLVRRRGQEARLRCSPMKGHSHVYWYRQLPEEGLKFMVYLQKENIIDESGMPKERFSAEFPKEGPSILRIQQVVRGDSAAYFCASSPPFSEAFFGQGTRLTVV.

This clone was seen a few times. The chain links TRBV29-1 to TRBJ1-1; no reliable D call. This CDR3 has 13 residues. V lost 5 bases and J 0 bases, leaving 10 bases between the germline ends. Germline CDR1 reads SQVTM; CDR2 reads ANQGSEA. The DNA of the CDR3 is TGCAGCGTTCTTGTCAACATGAACACTGAAGCTTTCTTT. It translates to CSVLVNMNTEAFF.

This clone turned up a few times. This chain uses TRBV6-5 with TRBJ2-3, with D uncertain. Germline lookup yields CDR1 MNHEY and CDR2 SVGAGI. The CDR3 is 12 amino acids. The ends were cut back, 4 bases at V and 6 bases at J, with 8 bases in the middle. The CDR3 reads CASSSSGDTQYF. The DNA for the CDR3 is TGTGCCAGCAGTTCCTCCGGGGATACGCAGTATTTT.

This clone was picked up a small number of times. The CDR3 region is CASSLDRLREKLFF. The CDR3 nucleotides read TGCGCCAGCAGCTTGGACAGGTTGCGTGAAAAACTGTTTTTT. The V and J genes are TRBV5-1 and TRBJ1-4, with D tentatively TRBD1 (5 bases). With 0 bases removed from V and 7 bases from J, the gap between germline ends came to 10 bases. The CDR3 has 14 residues. From germline, CDR1 is SGHRS and CDR2 YFSETQ.

The rearrangement joins TRBV7-6 to TRBJ2-6; maybe TRBD2 (6 bases). Germline loops: CDR1 SGHVS, CDR2 FNYEAQ. There are 18 residues in the CDR3. V was pared by 2 bases and J by 3 bases, with 17 bases between. CDR3 in amino acids: CASSLPPGEVNGANVLTF. CDR3 DNA sequence: TGTGCCAGCAGCTTACCCCCGGGAGAGGTGAATGGGGCCAACGTCCTGACTTTC.

The sample holds many counts of this clone. The chain uses TRBV7-9 and TRBJ2-1; D may be TRBD1 (6 bases). Trimming stripped 1 base from V and 10 bases from J, with 14 bases between. Germline V gene data show CDR1 as SEHNR and CDR2 as FQNEAQ (reference sequence). The CDR3 totals 14 residues. In DNA, the CDR3 is TGTGCCAGCAGCTTAGGGACAGCTGGCGGGGAGCAGTTCTTC. It yields the protein CASSLGTAGGEQFF.

CDR3 protein: CASSLMNSGGSETQYF. CDR3 DNA sequence: TGCGCCAGCAGCCTAATGAATTCAGGGGGCTCGGAGACCCAGTACTTC. The chain couples TRBV5-1 to TRBJ2-5; 8 positions match TRBD1. The CDR3 has 16 amino acids. V was clipped by 4 bases and J by 5 bases; unmatched bases: 13. Germline-derived CDR1 and CDR2 are SGHRS and YFSETQ.

In this sample, this clone turned up a few times. The rearrangement joins TRBV18 to TRBJ1-6; 8 bases map to TRBD1. The length of the CDR3 is 17 residues. The V gene end was trimmed by 4 bases and the J gene end by 8 bases; junction bases not matched to a gene: 13. Germline values: CDR1 KGHSH, CDR2 LQKENI. The CDR3 reads CASSQIPRTGLDSPLHF. CDR3 nucleotides: TGTGCCAGCTCACAAATCCCGAGGACAGGGTTGGATTCACCCCTCCACTTT.

This clone was counted ten times or more. The CDR3 region is CASSESGGAYNEQFF. The CDR3 nucleotides read TGTGCCAGCAGTGAAAGCGGGGGAGCCTACAATGAGCAGTTCTTC. The rearrangement joins TRBV6-4 to TRBJ2-1, with TRBD2 matching over 8 bases. The J segment lost 2 bases and the V segment lost 3 bases, leaving 3 bases of the junction unmatched. From germline, CDR1 is MRHNA and CDR2 SNTAGT. The CDR3 extends over 15 amino acids.

The chain employs TRBV6-6 and TRBJ2-7; the match to TRBD2 covers 12 bases. This CDR3 contains 15 residues. Germline trimming cut 7 bases from V and 0 bases from J; bases unmatched to any gene: 4. Looked up from germline, CDR1 is MNHNY and CDR2 is SVGAGI (reference sequence). CDR3 loop: CASTRTSGASYEQYF. The CDR3 nucleotides read TGTGCCAGCACTAGGACTAGCGGGGCCTCCTACGAGCAGTACTTC.

This clone was seen only a few times. The rearrangement joins TRBV4-3 to TRBJ2-7; a weak D match, TRBD2 (5 bases). V was pared by 2 bases and J by 0 bases, with 11 bases between. Germline loops: CDR1 LGHNA, CDR2 YSLEER. The CDR3 totals 15 residues. The CDR3 spells CASSQFAGGSYEQYF. CDR3 coding DNA: TGCGCCAGCAGCCAATTTGCGGGCGGCTCCTACGAGCAGTACTTC.

This clone has ten or more counts. The chain uses TRBV11-2 and TRBJ2-7; 9 positions agree with TRBD1. Germline CDR1 and CDR2: SGHAT and FQNNGV. The CDR3 has 13 residues. V dropped 5 bases and J dropped 7; count of bases not matched to a gene: 6. The CDR3 region is CASSGDREWEQYF. The CDR3 DNA follows: TGTGCCAGCAGCGGGGACAGGGAATGGGAGCAGTACTTC.

This clone was found a few times. The CDR3 reads CASKTTGDTGELFF. CDR3 nucleotide sequence: TGCGCCAGTAAGACTACAGGGGATACCGGGGAGCTGTTTTTT. The rearrangement links TRBV5-1 to TRBJ2-2; 7 bases map to TRBD1. The V gene's germline CDR1 is SGHRS and CDR2 YFSETQ. V lost 8 bases to trimming and J lost 5 bases; unmatched junction nucleotides: 9. The CDR3 is 14 residues long. Variable domain in full (rest from reference TRBV5-1 and TRBJ2-2): KAGVTQTPRYLIKTRGQQVTLSCSPISGHRSVSWYQQTPGQGLQFLFEYFSETQRNKGNFPGRFSGRQFSNSRSEMNVSTLELGDSALYLCASKTTGDTGELFFGEGSRLTVL.

This rearrangement joins TRBV20-1 to TRBJ2-3, with 8 bases matching TRBD2. The CDR3 extends over 11 amino acids. Per the germline V gene, CDR1 is DFQATT and CDR2 is SNEGSKA (reference sequence). V lost 8 bases and J lost 6; bases outside the gene matches: 4. CDR3 amino acids: CSSGGRDTQYF. The CDR3 region has the DNA TGCAGTAGCGGGGGTAGGGATACGCAGTATTTT.

This clone was counted only a few times. V gene TRBV5-4 combines with J gene TRBJ2-5; D perhaps matches TRBD2 (5 bases). V was pared by 4 bases and J by 5 bases, with 27 bases between. The CDR3 extends over 18 amino acids. Germline CDR1 is SGHNT and CDR2 is YYREEE (reference sequence). The CDR3 reads CASSPQNTRRDDWETQYF. DNA of the CDR3: TGTGCCAGCAGCCCCCAAAACACGAGACGGGATGACTGGGAGACCCAGTACTTC.

There are a few counts of this clone. The chain uses TRBV2 and TRBJ1-5, with 7 nucleotides matching TRBD1. The CDR3 spans 14 residues. CDR1 is SNHLY and CDR2 is FYNNEI in the germline V gene. The junction had 8 bases not matched to a gene; V was cut back by 8 bases and J by 4 bases. The CDR3 is CASGGTAENQPQHF. The CDR3 bases are TGTGCCAGCGGGGGGACAGCTGAGAATCAGCCCCAGCATTTT.